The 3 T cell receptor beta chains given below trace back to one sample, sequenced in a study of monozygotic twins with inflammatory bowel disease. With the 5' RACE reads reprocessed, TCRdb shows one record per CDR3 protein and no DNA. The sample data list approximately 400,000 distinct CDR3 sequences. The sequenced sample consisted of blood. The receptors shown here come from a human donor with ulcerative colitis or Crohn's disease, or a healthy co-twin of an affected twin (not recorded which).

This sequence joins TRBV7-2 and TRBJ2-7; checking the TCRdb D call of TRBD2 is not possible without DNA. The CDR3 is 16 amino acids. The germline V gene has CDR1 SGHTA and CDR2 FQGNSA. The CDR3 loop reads CASSPLSGSRSYEQYF.

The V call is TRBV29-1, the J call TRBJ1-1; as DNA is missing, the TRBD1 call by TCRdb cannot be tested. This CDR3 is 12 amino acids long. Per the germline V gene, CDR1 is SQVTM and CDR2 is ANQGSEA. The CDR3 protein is CSVVRETTEAFF.

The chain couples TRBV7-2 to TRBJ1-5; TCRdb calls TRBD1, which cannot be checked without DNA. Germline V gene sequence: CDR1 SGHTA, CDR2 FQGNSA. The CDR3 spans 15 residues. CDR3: CASSLAGQVHQPQHF.